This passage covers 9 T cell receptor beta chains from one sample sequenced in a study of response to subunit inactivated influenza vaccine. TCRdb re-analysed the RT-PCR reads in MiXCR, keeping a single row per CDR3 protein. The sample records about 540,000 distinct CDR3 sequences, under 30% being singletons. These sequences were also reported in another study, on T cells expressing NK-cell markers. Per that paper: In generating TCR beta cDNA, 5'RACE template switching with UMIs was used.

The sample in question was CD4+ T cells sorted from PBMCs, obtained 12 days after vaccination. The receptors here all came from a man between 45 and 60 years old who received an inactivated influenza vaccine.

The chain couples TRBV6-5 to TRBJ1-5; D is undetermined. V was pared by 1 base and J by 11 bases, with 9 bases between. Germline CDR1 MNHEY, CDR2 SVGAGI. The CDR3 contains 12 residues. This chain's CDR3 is CASSYYGGAQHF. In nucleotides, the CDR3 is TGTGCCAGCAGTTACTATGGCGGAGCCCAGCATTTT.

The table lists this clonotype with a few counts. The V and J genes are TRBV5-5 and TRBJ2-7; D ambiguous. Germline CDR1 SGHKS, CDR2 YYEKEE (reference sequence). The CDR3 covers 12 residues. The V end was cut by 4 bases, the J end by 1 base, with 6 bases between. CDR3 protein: CASSRHSYEQYF. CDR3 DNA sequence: TGTGCCAGCAGCCGTCATTCCTACGAGCAGTACTTC.

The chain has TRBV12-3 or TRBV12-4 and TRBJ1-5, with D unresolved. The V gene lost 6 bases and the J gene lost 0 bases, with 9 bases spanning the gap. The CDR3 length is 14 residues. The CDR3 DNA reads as TGTGCCAGCAGGATACAGAGTAGCAATCAGCCCCAGCATTTT. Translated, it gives CASRIQSSNQPQHF.

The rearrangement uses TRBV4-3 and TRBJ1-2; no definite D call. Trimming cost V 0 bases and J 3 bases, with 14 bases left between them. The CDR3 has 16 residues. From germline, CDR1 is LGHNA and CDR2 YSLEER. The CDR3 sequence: CASSQDLLGHDYGYTF. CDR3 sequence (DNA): TGCGCCAGCAGCCAAGATCTGCTTGGGCACGACTATGGCTACACCTTC.

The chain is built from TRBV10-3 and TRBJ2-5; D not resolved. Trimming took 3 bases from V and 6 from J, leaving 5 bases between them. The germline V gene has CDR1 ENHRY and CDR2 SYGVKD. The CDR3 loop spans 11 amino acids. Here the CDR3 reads CAISDSKTQYF. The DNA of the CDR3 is TGTGCCATCAGTGATTCGAAGACCCAGTACTTC.

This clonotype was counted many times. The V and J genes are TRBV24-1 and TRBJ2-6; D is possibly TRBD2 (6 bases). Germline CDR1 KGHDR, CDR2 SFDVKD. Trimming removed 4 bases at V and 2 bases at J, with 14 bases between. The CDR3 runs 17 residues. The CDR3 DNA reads TGTGCCACCAGTGACCCTCGGCGGGGTGCTGGGGCCAACGTCCTGACTTTC. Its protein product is CATSDPRRGAGANVLTF.

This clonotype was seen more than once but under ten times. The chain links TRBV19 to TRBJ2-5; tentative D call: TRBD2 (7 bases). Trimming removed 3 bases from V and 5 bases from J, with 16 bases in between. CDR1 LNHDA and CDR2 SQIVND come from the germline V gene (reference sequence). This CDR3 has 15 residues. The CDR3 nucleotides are TGTGCCAGTAGTATTGGGGGGGGCGCGGGGGAGACCCAGTACTTC. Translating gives CASSIGGGAGETQYF. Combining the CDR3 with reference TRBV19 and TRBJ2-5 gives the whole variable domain DGGITQSPKYLFRKEGQNVTLSCEQNLNHDAMYWYRQDPGQGLRLIYYSQIVNDFQKGDIAEGYSVSREKKESFPLTVTSAQKNPTAFYLCASSIGGGAGETQYFGPGTRLLVL.

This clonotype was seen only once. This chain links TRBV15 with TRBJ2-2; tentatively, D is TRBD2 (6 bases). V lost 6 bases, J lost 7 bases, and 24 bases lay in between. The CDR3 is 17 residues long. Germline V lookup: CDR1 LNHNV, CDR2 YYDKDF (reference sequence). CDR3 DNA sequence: TGTGCCACCAGGCGGGGTTCGGGAGCTAGTGTAGGCGGGGAGCTGTTTTTT. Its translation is CATRRGSGASVGGELFF.

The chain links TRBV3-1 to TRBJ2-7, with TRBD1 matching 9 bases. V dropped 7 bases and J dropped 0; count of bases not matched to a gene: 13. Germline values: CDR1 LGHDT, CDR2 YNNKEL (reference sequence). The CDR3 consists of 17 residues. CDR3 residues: CASTQDLGTGNSYEQYF. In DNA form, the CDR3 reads TGTGCCAGCACGCAAGATTTGGGGACAGGGAACTCCTACGAGCAGTACTTC.